The following is a T cell receptor beta chain sequence with its context. This sample was included in a study of blood T cell repertoires in COVID-19. Study context: Samples representing acute and convalescent COVID-19 were sourced from the United States, Italy and Spain. The analysed material was cDNA or gDNA that came from T cells, B-cell-depleted T cells, or PBMCs.

In the original workflow: Reference gene primer amplification gave estimated nucleated cell counts. Profiling relied on immunoSEQ multiplex PCR, and the TCRdb table lists in-frame clones only, not all of them. V and J calls and clone size are those listed in that table; D and trimming were worked out from the DNA. The sample shows 98,000 or so clones, 80% to 90% of them seen only once. Germline values: CDR1 SGHNT, CDR2 YYREEE (reference sequence). This CDR3 has 16 residues. The V end lost 0 bases, the J end lost 0 bases, and 13 bases lay between the germline ends. The origin of this receptor is a man aged 45 to 65 with acute or convalescent COVID-19. Input material: peripheral blood. J is TRBJ2-7 and V is TRBV5-4; the D gene is possibly TRBD1 (6 bases). The CDR3 region is CASSLGPGQSSYEQYF. CDR3 DNA: TGTGCCAGCAGCTTGGGGCCGGGACAAAGCTCCTACGAGCAGTACTTC. Supplemented by reference TRBV5-4 and TRBJ2-7, the full variable domain reads ETGVTQSPTHLIKTRGQQVTLRCSSQSGHNTVSWYQQALGQGPQFIFQYYREEENGRGNFPPRFSGLQFPNYSSELNVNALELDDSALYLCASSLGPGQSSYEQYFGPGTRLTVT.